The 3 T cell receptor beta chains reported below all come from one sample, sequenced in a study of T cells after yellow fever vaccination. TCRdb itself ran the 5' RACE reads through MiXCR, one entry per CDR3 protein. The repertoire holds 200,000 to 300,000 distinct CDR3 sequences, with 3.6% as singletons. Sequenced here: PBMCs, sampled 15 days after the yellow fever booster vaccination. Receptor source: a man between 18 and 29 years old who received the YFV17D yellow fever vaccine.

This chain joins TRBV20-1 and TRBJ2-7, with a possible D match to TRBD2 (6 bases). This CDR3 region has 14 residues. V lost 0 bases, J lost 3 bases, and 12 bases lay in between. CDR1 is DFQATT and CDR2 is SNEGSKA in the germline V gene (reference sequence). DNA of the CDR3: TGCAGTGCTAGAGACCTGAGGGGAGGCTACGAGCAGTACTTC. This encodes CSARDLRGGYEQYF.

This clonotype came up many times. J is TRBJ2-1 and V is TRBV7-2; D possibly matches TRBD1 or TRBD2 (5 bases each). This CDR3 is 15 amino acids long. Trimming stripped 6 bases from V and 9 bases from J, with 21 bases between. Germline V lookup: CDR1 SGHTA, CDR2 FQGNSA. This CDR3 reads CASRLRDHQGGEQFF. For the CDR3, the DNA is TGTGCCAGCAGACTCCGGGACCACCAAGGAGGTGAGCAGTTCTTC.

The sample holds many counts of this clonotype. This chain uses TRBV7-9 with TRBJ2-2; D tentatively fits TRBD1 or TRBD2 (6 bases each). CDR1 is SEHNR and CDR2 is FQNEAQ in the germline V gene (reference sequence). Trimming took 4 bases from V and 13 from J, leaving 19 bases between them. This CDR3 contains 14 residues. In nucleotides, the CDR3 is TGTGCCAGCAGCTGGGGGGTCAGGGGACCCGGGCTGTTTTTT. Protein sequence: CASSWGVRGPGLFF. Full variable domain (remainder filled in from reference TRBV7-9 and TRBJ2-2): DTGVSQNPRHKITKRGQNVTFRCDPISEHNRLYWYRQTLGQGPEFLTYFQNEAQLEKSRLLSDRFSAERPKGSFSTLEIQRTEQGDSAMYLCASSWGVRGPGLFFGEGSRLTVL.